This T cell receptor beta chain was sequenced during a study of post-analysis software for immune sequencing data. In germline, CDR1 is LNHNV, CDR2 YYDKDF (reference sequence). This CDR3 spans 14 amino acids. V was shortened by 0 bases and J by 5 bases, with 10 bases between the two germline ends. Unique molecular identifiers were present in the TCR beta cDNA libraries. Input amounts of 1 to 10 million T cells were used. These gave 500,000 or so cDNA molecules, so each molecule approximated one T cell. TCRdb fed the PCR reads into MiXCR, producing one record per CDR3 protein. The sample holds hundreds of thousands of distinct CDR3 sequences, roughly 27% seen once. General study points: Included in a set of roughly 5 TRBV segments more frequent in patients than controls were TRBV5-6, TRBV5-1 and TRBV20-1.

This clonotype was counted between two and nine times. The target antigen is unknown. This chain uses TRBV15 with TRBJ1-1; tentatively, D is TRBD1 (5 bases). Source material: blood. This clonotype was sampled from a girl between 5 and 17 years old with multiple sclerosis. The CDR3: CATSREGGWTEAFF. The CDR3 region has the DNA TGTGCCACCAGCAGAGAGGGGGGGTGGACTGAAGCTTTCTTT.